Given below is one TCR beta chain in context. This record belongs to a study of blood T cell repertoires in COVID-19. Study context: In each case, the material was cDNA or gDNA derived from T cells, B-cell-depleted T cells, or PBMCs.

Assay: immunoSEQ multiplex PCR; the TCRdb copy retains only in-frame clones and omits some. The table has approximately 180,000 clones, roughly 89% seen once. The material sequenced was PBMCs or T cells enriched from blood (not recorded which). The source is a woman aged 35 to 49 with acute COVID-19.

The chain's CDR3 is CASSLSYGMAQYF. CDR3 nucleotide sequence: TGTGCCAGCAGCTTATCTTACGGGATGGCTCAGTACTTC. The rearrangement links TRBV7-9 to TRBJ2-4; D is perhaps TRBD2 (5 bases). The CDR3 covers 13 residues. Trimming cost V 2 bases and J 12 bases, with 14 bases left between them. The germline V gene has CDR1 SEHNR and CDR2 FQNEAQ (reference sequence). The full variable domain, completed using reference TRBV7-9 and TRBJ2-4, is DTGVSQNPRHKITKRGQNVTFRCDPISEHNRLYWYRQTLGQGPEFLTYFQNEAQLEKSRLLSDRFSAERPKGSFSTLEIQRTEQGDSAMYLCASSLSYGMAQYFGAGTRLSVL.